Each of the 4 T cell receptor beta chains below was sequenced from the same sample in a study of CD8 T cell repertoires and HIV-1 epitope variants. Generated by immunoSEQ multiplex PCR, the TCRdb table keeps only in-frame clones and is missing some. Of 90,000 or so clones listed, approximately 70% are singletons. Sequencing was done on a sample of uncultured baseline CD8+ T cells from peripheral blood mononuclear cells (PBMCs). These receptors were collected from a male donor with HIV.

This chain joins TRBV4-2 and TRBJ1-3, with D uncertain. With 0 bases removed from V and 4 bases from J, the gap between germline ends came to 13 bases. Germline lookup yields CDR1 LGHNA and CDR2 YNFKEQ. The CDR3 is 16 residues long. The CDR3 DNA reads as TGTGCCAGCAGCCAAGATCCTCACCGGCAGGGAAACACCATATATTTT. This translates into CASSQDPHRQGNTIYF.

This chain joins TRBV7-9 and TRBJ2-1; 8 bases line up with TRBD1. The germline V gene encodes CDR1 SEHNR and CDR2 FQNEAQ (reference sequence). The CDR3 consists of 16 residues. V dropped 5 bases and J dropped 2; count of bases not matched to a gene: 8. CDR3 nucleotide sequence: TGTGCCAGCAGCCCCGTCCGGGACAGGCCCTACAATGAGCAGTTCTTC. It specifies CASSPVRDRPYNEQFF.

The gene calls are TRBV20-1 and TRBJ2-3; unclear D gene. Germline V gene sequence: CDR1 DFQATT, CDR2 SNEGSKA (reference sequence). This CDR3 has 11 amino acids. CDR3 bases: TGCAGCGAAAGGGTGGCAGATACGCAGTATTTT. This gives the protein CSERVADTQYF.

The CDR3 protein is CASRGTVTSGANVLTF. CDR3 DNA sequence: TGTGCCAGCAGGGGAACAGTTACCTCTGGGGCCAACGTCCTGACTTTC. The chain carries TRBV28 and TRBJ2-6, with D unresolved. This CDR3 contains 16 residues. V dropped 6 bases and J dropped 0 bases, with 12 bases sitting between them. CDR1 and CDR2 (germline): MDHEN, SYDVKM.